Each of the 18 T cell receptor beta chains below was sequenced from the same sample in a study of T cells in Graves' hyperthyroidism and ophthalmopathy. TCR beta CDR3 regions were amplified from RNA transcripts. HTBI primers were the set used in a first-round RT-PCR of the TCR CDR3. TCRdb reprocessed the multiplex PCR reads via MiXCR and lists one record per CDR3 protein. The profile shows some 700,000 distinct CDR3 sequences, 15% to 20% of them singletons. The material sequenced was blood. These receptors all stem from a man in his forties or fifties with Graves' hyperthyroidism.

This clonotype has at least ten counts. The V call is TRBV6-6, the J call TRBJ2-7, with 12 bases identical to TRBD2. Germline-derived CDR1 and CDR2 are MNHNY and SVGAGI (reference sequence). J gave up 2 bases and V 2 bases, and 4 bases lay outside the gene matches. The CDR3 totals 16 residues. The CDR3 reads CASSYGTSGGTYEQYF. As DNA, the CDR3 is TGTGCCAGCAGTTACGGTACTAGCGGGGGGACCTACGAGCAGTACTTC.

The V call is TRBV13, the J call TRBJ2-7; 10 positions agree with TRBD1. The CDR3 has 14 amino acids. CDR1 and CDR2 (germline): PRHDT, FYEKMQ (reference sequence). The trim removed 6 bases at V and 9 bases at J, leaving 11 bases unmatched. The CDR3 coding sequence is TGTGCCAGCAGTAACACGGGACAGGGGTTTCGGCAGTACTTC. This translates into CASSNTGQGFRQYF.

The chain employs TRBV7-9 and TRBJ2-2, with 9 bases matching TRBD1. Germline values: CDR1 SEHNR, CDR2 FQNEAQ (reference sequence). This CDR3 is built from 16 residues. Unmatched junction bases numbered 8, after V lost 6 bases and J lost 3 bases. Here the CDR3 reads CASSPGQGFYTGELFF. The CDR3, as DNA: TGTGCCAGCAGTCCCGGACAGGGGTTCTACACCGGGGAGCTGTTTTTT.

This clonotype was seen more than once but under ten times. The chain couples TRBV30 to TRBJ2-3; TRBD2 agrees at 11 bases. Germline lookup yields CDR1 GTSNPN and CDR2 SVGIG (reference sequence). With V trimmed by 2 bases and J by 0 bases, 7 bases remained unmatched. This CDR3 region has 17 residues. CDR3 nucleotides: TGTGCCTGGAGTAGGGCTAGCGGGAGGCCCAGCACAGATACGCAGTATTTT. It is translated as CAWSRASGRPSTDTQYF. The full variable domain, completed using reference TRBV30 and TRBJ2-3, is SQTIHQWPATLVQPVGSPLSLECTVEGTSNPNLYWYRQAAGRGLQLLFYSVGIGQISSEVPQNLSASRPQDRQFILSSKKLLLSDSGFYLCAWSRASGRPSTDTQYFGPGTRLTVL.

In its sample, this clonotype was seen many times. The rearrangement uses TRBV27 and TRBJ2-3; perhaps TRBD2 as D (5 bases). CDR1 MNHEY and CDR2 SMNVEV come from the germline V gene (reference sequence). The CDR3 runs to 14 residues. Trimming stripped 2 bases from V and 5 bases from J, with 11 bases between. CDR3 DNA sequence: TGTGCCAGCAGTTTAAGGCTAGCAGGAGATACGCAGTATTTT. Its translation: CASSLRLAGDTQYF.

The CDR3 reads CATAFSGSKHEQYF. Here the CDR3 DNA reads TGTGCCACAGCTTTCAGCGGGAGTAAGCACGAGCAGTACTTC. This chain links TRBV6-1 with TRBJ2-7, with TRBD2 identical over 8 bases. The germline V gene encodes CDR1 MNHNS and CDR2 SASEGT. With V trimmed by 10 bases and J by 5 bases, 13 bases remained unmatched. The CDR3 runs to 14 residues.

A few counts support this clonotype. The chain recombines TRBV20-1 with TRBJ1-5; no reliable D call. V gave up 1 base and J gave up 9 bases, with 13 bases separating them. Per germline, CDR1 DFQATT and CDR2 SNEGSKA (reference sequence). This CDR3 spans 13 amino acids. The CDR3 nucleotides read TGCAGTGCTAGAGGGGCCCGTCTTGGGCCCCAGCATTTT. As protein: CSARGARLGPQHF.

This clonotype was observed at least ten times. The chain has TRBV29-1 and TRBJ2-6; 9 positions agree with TRBD1. The CDR3 consists of 16 residues. Germline V lookup: CDR1 SQVTM, CDR2 ANQGSEA. The V and J ends lost 4 bases and 0 bases, in that order; junction bases with no gene match: 4. CDR3 nucleotide sequence: TGCAGCGTTGGGGGGACAGGGACCTCTGGGGCCAACGTCCTGACTTTC. Encoded protein: CSVGGTGTSGANVLTF.

In this sample, this clonotype turned up many times. The chain is built from TRBV29-1 and TRBJ1-1, with 7 bases that match TRBD1. Germline V gives CDR1 SQVTM, CDR2 ANQGSEA. This CDR3 has 14 amino acids. The trim removed 2 bases at V and 4 bases at J, leaving 7 bases unmatched. The CDR3: CSVEPQGVGTEAFF. Here the CDR3 DNA reads TGCAGCGTTGAACCCCAGGGGGTCGGCACTGAAGCTTTCTTT.

This clonotype came up many times. The genes are TRBV10-3 and TRBJ2-7, with TRBD1 matching over 11 bases. Unmatched junction bases numbered 9, after V lost 5 bases and J lost 0 bases. There are 17 residues in the CDR3. Germline values: CDR1 ENHRY, CDR2 SYGVKD. The CDR3 bases are TGTGCCATCAGTTCGCGAGGGGGGACAGGGGGCTCCTACGAGCAGTACTTC. Protein product: CAISSRGGTGGSYEQYF.

This clonotype has only a few counts. CDR3 in DNA: TGTGCCAGCAGCCCTCCGGAGGGGGCCTACACTGAAGCTTTCTTT. It is translated as CASSPPEGAYTEAFF. The chain is built from TRBV7-2 and TRBJ1-1, with 7 bases fitting TRBD1. Trimming removed 5 bases from V and 3 bases from J; junction bases left unmatched: 9. This CDR3 comprises 15 residues. Germline loops: CDR1 SGHTA, CDR2 FQGNSA.

This clonotype was seen many times. In nucleotides, the CDR3 is TGTGCCAGCAGTTCCCGACAGGGGGTCGCTGGAAACACCATATATTTT. This translates into CASSSRQGVAGNTIYF. The chain recombines TRBV28 with TRBJ1-3; 9 nucleotides match TRBD1. This CDR3 comprises 16 residues. Germline CDR1 is MDHEN and CDR2 is SYDVKM. With V trimmed by 4 bases and J by 2 bases, 6 bases remained unmatched.

This clonotype was seen repeatedly, ten times or more. The chain combines TRBV28 with TRBJ2-1, with 7 bases lining up with TRBD2. Germline-derived CDR1 and CDR2 are MDHEN and SYDVKM. Trimming at V came to 2 bases and at J to 8 bases, leaving 12 bases not matched to a gene. This CDR3 has 16 residues. The CDR3 sequence is CASSLEGRGMTHEQFF. For the CDR3, the DNA is TGTGCCAGCAGTTTAGAAGGGCGGGGGATGACCCATGAGCAGTTCTTC.

This clonotype showed up many times. This sequence joins TRBV27 and TRBJ1-6, with TRBD1 as a possible D gene (5 bases). The length of the CDR3 is 14 residues. Trimming cost V 5 bases and J 2 bases, with 7 bases left between them. CDR1 and CDR2 (germline): MNHEY, SMNVEV (reference sequence). Here the CDR3 reads CASSKGPYNSPLHF. CDR3 in DNA: TGTGCCAGCAGTAAGGGGCCCTATAATTCACCCCTCCACTTT.

This clonotype was recorded at least ten times. This sequence joins TRBV5-5 and TRBJ2-1; TRBD2 aligns across 9 bases. The trim removed 4 bases at V and 5 bases at J, leaving 7 bases unmatched. The CDR3 length is 15 residues. Germline lookup yields CDR1 SGHKS and CDR2 YYEKEE (reference sequence). The CDR3: CASSVREGGHNEQFF. The CDR3 nucleotides are TGTGCCAGCAGCGTGCGGGAGGGAGGCCACAATGAGCAGTTCTTC. Using reference TRBV5-5 and TRBJ2-1 for the parts outside the CDR3, the full variable domain is DAGVTQSPTHLIKTRGQQVTLRCSPISGHKSVSWYQQVLGQGPQFIFQYYEKEERGRGNFPDRFSARQFPNYSSELNVNALLLGDSALYLCASSVREGGHNEQFFGPGTRLTVL.

This clonotype was recorded many times. The chain couples TRBV28 to TRBJ1-1; maybe TRBD1 (6 bases). The CDR3 extends over 13 amino acids. Between the trimmed V and J ends, which lost 8 bases and 1 base, there was a span of 11 bases. Germline lookup yields CDR1 MDHEN and CDR2 SYDVKM. The CDR3 region is CASYVGANTEAFF. The CDR3 nucleotides read TGTGCCAGCTATGTGGGGGCGAACACTGAAGCTTTCTTT.

This clonotype has only a few counts. This chain joins TRBV19 and TRBJ1-2; tentative D call: TRBD1 (6 bases). Trimming took off 4 bases at V and 10 bases at J, with 13 bases between the two ends. The CDR3 has 12 residues. Germline-derived CDR1 and CDR2 are LNHDA and SQIVND (reference sequence). CDR3 in amino acids: CASSTSKGDYTF. The DNA of the CDR3 is TGTGCCAGTAGTACCTCAAAGGGGGACTACACCTTC. Combining the CDR3 with reference TRBV19 and TRBJ1-2 gives the whole variable domain DGGITQSPKYLFRKEGQNVTLSCEQNLNHDAMYWYRQDPGQGLRLIYYSQIVNDFQKGDIAEGYSVSREKKESFPLTVTSAQKNPTAFYLCASSTSKGDYTFGSGTRLTVV.

This clonotype was counted many times. The rearrangement uses TRBV12-3 or TRBV12-4 and TRBJ2-3; TRBD2 matches 11 bases. The ends lost 6 bases at V and 2 bases at J; junction bases unmatched: 7. CDR3 length: 16 residues. CDR3 coding DNA: TGTGCCAGCAGCCGAAGGACTAGCGGGCCCACAGATACGCAGTATTTT. Translating gives CASSRRTSGPTDTQYF.